These 8 T cell receptor beta chains came from one sample sequenced in a study of CD8 T cells in ankylosing spondylitis (TCRdb year 2017). General study outcomes and caveats: A TCR beta motif of eight highly homologous amino acid variants appeared characteristic of blood from ankylosing spondylitis patients.

Libraries were constructed by 5' RACE. Sequenced using an Illumina HiSeq 2500. TCRdb itself trimmed the public reads at Q25 with fastp, ran MiXCR and retained productive beta chains. Rows matching on CDR3 protein sequence are summarized as one entry with the most common DNA and genes. The sample includes some 200,000 distinct CDR3 sequences, with around 7.9% observed a single time. The top ten hold 13% to 15% of the sample. These receptors have no identified antigens. Sequencing was done on a sample of blood, either unsorted or a sorted T cell fraction (not recorded which). These receptors all come from a male donor with ankylosing spondylitis.

CDR3 DNA: TGTGCCAGCAGCTTGGGGCCGGCCGGGGGGTACTACGAGCAGTACTTC. Translating gives CASSLGPAGGYYEQYF. This chain joins TRBV5-6 and TRBJ2-7; 7 bases are a match to TRBD2. Germline CDR1 and CDR2: SGHDT and YYEEEE. The CDR3 runs 16 residues. With 0 bases clipped from V and 3 bases from J, the junction kept 9 bases outside the gene matches.

This clonotype was detected many times. The J gene is TRBJ2-1, the V gene TRBV15, with unresolved D. This CDR3 comprises 13 residues. V was pared by 2 bases and J by 4 bases, with 6 bases between. CDR1 and CDR2 from the germline V gene are LNHNV and YYDKDF (reference sequence). The CDR3 reads CATSRPTYNEQFF. CDR3 bases: TGTGCCACCAGCAGACCTACGTACAATGAGCAGTTCTTC.

This rearrangement joins TRBV6-1 to TRBJ2-5; D tentatively fits TRBD1 or TRBD2 (5 bases each). This CDR3 region has 13 residues. Germline CDR1 and CDR2: MNHNS and SASEGT. The ends were cut back, 8 bases at V and 1 base at J, with 11 bases in the middle. CDR3 amino acids: CASGTALQETQYF. In DNA, the CDR3 is TGTGCCAGCGGGACCGCGCTCCAAGAGACCCAGTACTTC.

CDR3 DNA: TGTGCCAGCAGCTTAGTCGGACCAGGGGCCCAGCATTTT. Translation: CASSLVGPGAQHF. V is TRBV7-9 and J is TRBJ1-5; D perhaps matches TRBD1 (6 bases). Germline assignment: CDR1 SEHNR and CDR2 FQNEAQ (reference sequence). The CDR3 extends over 13 amino acids. V was cut by 1 base and J by 11 bases, with 12 bases left in between.

This clonotype was recorded at least ten times. This chain connects TRBV29-1 to TRBJ2-1; 7 positions match TRBD2. This CDR3 has 14 amino acids. CDR1 is SQVTM and CDR2 is ANQGSEA in the germline V gene. J lost 2 bases, V lost 7 bases, and 8 bases had no gene match. The CDR3 sequence: CSGEGRGTYNEQFF. The CDR3 region has the DNA TGCAGCGGGGAGGGACGAGGAACCTACAATGAGCAGTTCTTC.

This clonotype was found many times. J is TRBJ1-5 and V is TRBV7-2; 7 nucleotides match TRBD1. The CDR3 is 15 amino acids. V was pared by 5 bases and J by 7 bases, with 11 bases of the junction left unmatched. Germline V CDR1 and CDR2: SGHTA, FQGNSA. DNA for the CDR3: TGTGCCAGCAGCAACCGGGACAGTTTTAACCAGCCCCAGCATTTT. This translates into CASSNRDSFNQPQHF.

This clonotype came up many times. The genes are TRBV7-9 and TRBJ2-7; unclear D gene. Germline V lookup: CDR1 SEHNR, CDR2 FQNEAQ (reference sequence). V was pared by 5 bases and J by 2 bases, with 4 bases between. The CDR3 totals 11 residues. CDR3 coding DNA: TGTGCCAGCAGCCATCCCTACGAGCAGTACTTC. It encodes CASSHPYEQYF.

In this sample, this clonotype turned up many times. This chain links TRBV3-1 with TRBJ1-1; D unresolved. In germline, CDR1 is LGHDT, CDR2 YNNKEL (reference sequence). V was trimmed by 4 bases and J by 5 bases, leaving 11 bases between them. The CDR3 runs to 13 residues. CDR3 in DNA: TGTGCCAGCAGCCCATACGGGGTGACTGAAGCTTTCTTT. The encoded protein is CASSPYGVTEAFF.